This TCR beta chain was observed in a study of CXCR3-negative and CXCR3-positive naive CD8 T cells. Study conclusions and caveats: Much lower diversity was found in memory CD8+ cells, while both naive subsets had comparably high diversity. Similar TRBV-TRBJ usage characterized naive CXCR3-negative and CXCR3-positive cells; memory cells differed.

Worth noting for this clonotype: What it binds is not known.

UMI-labeled 5' RACE TRB cDNA libraries were prepared from the cells. With the 5' RACE reads reprocessed, TCRdb shows one record per CDR3 protein and no DNA. The sample totals about 48,000 distinct CDR3 sequences; its top ten clones hold over 14%. CDR3 length: 12 amino acids. CDR1 is SQVTM and CDR2 is ANQGSEA in the germline V gene. This TCR came from a human donor in good health. Some clones in this sample may be carry-over from other donors' samples. The chain recombines TRBV29-1 with TRBJ2-3. What was sequenced was memory CD8+ T cells from blood. The CDR3 here is CSVTQTGDTQYF.